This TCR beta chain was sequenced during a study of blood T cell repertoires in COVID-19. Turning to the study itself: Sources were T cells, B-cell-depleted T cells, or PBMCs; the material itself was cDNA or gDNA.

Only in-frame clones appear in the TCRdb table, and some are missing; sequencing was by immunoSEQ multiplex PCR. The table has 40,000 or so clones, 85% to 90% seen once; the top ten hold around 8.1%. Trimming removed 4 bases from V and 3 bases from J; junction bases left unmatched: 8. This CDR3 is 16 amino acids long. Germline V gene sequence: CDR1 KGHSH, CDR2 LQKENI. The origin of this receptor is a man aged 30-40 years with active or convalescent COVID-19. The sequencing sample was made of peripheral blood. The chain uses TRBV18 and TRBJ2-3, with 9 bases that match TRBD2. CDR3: CASSQTGLATTDTQYF. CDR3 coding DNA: TGTGCCAGCTCACAGACAGGACTAGCGACGACAGATACGCAGTATTTT.